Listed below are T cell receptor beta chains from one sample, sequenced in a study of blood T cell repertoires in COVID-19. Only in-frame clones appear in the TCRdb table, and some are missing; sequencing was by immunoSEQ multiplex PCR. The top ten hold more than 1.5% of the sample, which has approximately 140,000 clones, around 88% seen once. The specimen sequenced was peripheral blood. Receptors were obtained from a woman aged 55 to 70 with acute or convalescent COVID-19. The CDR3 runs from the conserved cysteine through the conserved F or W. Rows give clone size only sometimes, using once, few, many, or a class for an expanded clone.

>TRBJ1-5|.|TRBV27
CASSLATGFNQPQHF
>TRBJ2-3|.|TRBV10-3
CAIKGTPDTQYF
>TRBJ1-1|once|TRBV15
CATTTGHMNTEAFF
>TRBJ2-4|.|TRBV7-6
CASSPTGQVKGAKNIQYF
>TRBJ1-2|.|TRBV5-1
CASSLSRVDGYTF
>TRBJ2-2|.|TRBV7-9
CASTRLAGGPGELFF
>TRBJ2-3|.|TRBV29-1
CSGRGLAGATDTQYF
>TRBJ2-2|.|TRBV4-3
CASSQANRVTGELFF
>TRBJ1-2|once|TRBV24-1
CATSEAGTGSGYTF
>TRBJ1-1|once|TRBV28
CASSLPGRGARTEAFF
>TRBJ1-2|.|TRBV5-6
CASSLRRGLGYGYTF
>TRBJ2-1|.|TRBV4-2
CASSLLGTGVNEQFF
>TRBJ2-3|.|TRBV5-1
CASSSLATGDTQYF
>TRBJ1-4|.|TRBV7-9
CASSLRSPNEKLFF
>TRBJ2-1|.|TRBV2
CASSETSGGAFYNEQFF
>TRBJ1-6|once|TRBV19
CASSIDLNSPLHF
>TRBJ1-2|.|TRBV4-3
CASSQDGAQEDYGYTF
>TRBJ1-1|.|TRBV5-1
CASSLATQASGAFF
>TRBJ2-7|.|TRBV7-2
CASSSDSSYEQYF
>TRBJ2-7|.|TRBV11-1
CASRTDREGTYEQYF
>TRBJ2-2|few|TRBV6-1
CASSESYGELFF
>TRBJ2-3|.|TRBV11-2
CASSLVLAVDTQYF
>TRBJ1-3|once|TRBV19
CASSIRRSSGNTIYF
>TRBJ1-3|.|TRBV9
CASSVPGTGNTIYF